This is a list of T cell receptor beta chains from one sample in a study of T cell changes during pregnancy in multiple sclerosis. The assay was immunoSEQ multiplex PCR, and TCRdb's table has in-frame clones only and misses some. The sample gives about 31,000 clones, roughly 90% of which show up once; roughly 10% is in the top ten. The sequenced sample was CD8+ T cells from peripheral blood mononuclear cells, obtained in the first trimester of pregnancy. The receptors here all came from a female donor with multiple sclerosis, enrolled in a pregnancy study. The CDR3 runs from the conserved cysteine through the conserved F or W. The D gene is left open where the match is weak. Clone size is given for some rows only: seen once, a few or many times, or a class if the clone is expanded.

size	J	D	V	CDR3	DNA
-	TRBJ2-1	-	TRBV6-5	CASSEQVGNEQFF	TGTGCCAGCAGTGAGCAGGTCGGCAATGAGCAGTTCTTC
-	TRBJ2-7	-	TRBV7-9	CASSLIGVPYEQYF	TGTGCCAGCAGCTTGATAGGGGTCCCCTACGAGCAGTACTTC
-	TRBJ2-1	-	TRBV7-8	CASSLEDSSYNEQFF	TGTGCCAGCAGCTTAGAAGACTCCTCCTACAATGAGCAGTTCTTC
-	TRBJ2-7	TRBD2	TRBV4-1	CASSQGGTSGYEQYF	TGCGCCAGCAGCCAAGGAGGGACTAGCGGCTACGAGCAGTACTTC
medium-sized	TRBJ1-1	-	TRBV4-3	CASSQEAGPSNTEAFF	TGCGCCAGCAGCCAAGAGGCAGGGCCTTCGAACACTGAAGCTTTCTTT
once	TRBJ2-5	-	TRBV27	CASSDIGQQETQYF	TGTGCCAGCAGCGATATTGGACAGCAAGAGACCCAGTACTTC
-	TRBJ1-3	-	TRBV23-1	CASWALQTSSGNTIYF	TGCGCCAGCTGGGCCCTTCAGACGAGCTCTGGAAACACCATATATTTT
-	TRBJ2-3	-	TRBV6-5	CASSLGGDTQYF	TGTGCCAGCAGTTTAGGGGGAGATACGCAGTATTTT
-	TRBJ2-7	-	TRBV7-3	CASSLTGQGEQYF	TGTGCCAGCAGCTTAACGGGGCAGGGCGAGCAGTACTTC
-	TRBJ1-2	TRBD1	TRBV28	CASRDEGQVYGYTF	TGTGCCAGCAGAGACGAAGGACAGGTCTATGGCTACACCTTC
-	TRBJ2-3	TRBD1	TRBV30	CAWAGTGGTQYF	TGTGCCTGGGCCGGGACAGGGGGCACGCAGTATTTT
-	TRBJ2-3	-	TRBV15	CATSRRENTDTQYF	TGTGCCACCAGCCGGCGGGAAAACACAGATACGCAGTATTTT
-	TRBJ2-7	TRBD2	TRBV5-8	CASSLSLAGLSYEQYF	TGTGCCAGCAGCTTGTCATTAGCGGGTCTATCCTACGAGCAGTACTTC
-	TRBJ2-1	TRBD2	TRBV13	CASGAGVYNEQFF	TGTGCCAGCGGGGCGGGAGTTTACAATGAGCAGTTCTTC
-	TRBJ2-5	TRBD2	TRBV4-3	CASSQDSGTTQETQYF	TGCGCCAGCAGCCAGGACTCCGGGACTACCCAAGAGACCCAGTACTTC
-	TRBJ2-4	TRBD2	TRBV30	CAWSALAGGLAKNIQYF	TGTGCCTGGAGCGCTTTAGCGGGAGGACTAGCCAAAAACATTCAGTACTTC
-	TRBJ1-5	-	TRBV4-2	CASSQEGNSNQPQHF	TGTGCCAGCAGCCAAGAGGGCAATAGCAATCAGCCCCAGCATTTT
-	TRBJ2-2	-	TRBV6-5	CASSYSVEAGELFF	TGTGCCAGCAGTTATAGTGTGGAGGCCGGGGAGCTGTTTTTT
few	TRBJ2-7	TRBD2	TRBV6-1	CASRSSGVFYEQYF	TGTGCCAGCAGGTCTAGCGGGGTATTCTACGAGCAGTACTTC
many	TRBJ1-1	TRBD1	TRBV4-2	CASSPRQGALLDTEAFF	TGTGCCAGCAGCCCCCGACAGGGGGCGTTATTAGACACTGAAGCTTTCTTT
-	TRBJ2-1	TRBD2	TRBV27	CASSPLSSGHPYNEQFF	TGTGCCAGCAGTCCCCTATCTAGCGGCCATCCCTACAATGAGCAGTTCTTC
-	TRBJ2-7	-	TRBV27	CASSPFLHYEQYF	TGTGCCAGCAGTCCTTTCTTACACTACGAGCAGTACTTC
-	TRBJ2-7	-	TRBV2	CASSDFAESSYEQYF	TGTGCCAGCAGTGATTTCGCGGAAAGCTCCTACGAGCAGTACTTC
once	TRBJ1-2	TRBD1	TRBV6-5	CASSPLPGGSYGYTF	TGTGCCAGCAGCCCCCTCCCAGGGGGTAGCTATGGCTACACCTTC
-	TRBJ2-7	TRBD1	TRBV4-1	CASSMGQGLGEQYF	TGCGCCAGCAGCATGGGACAGGGGCTCGGCGAGCAGTACTTC
-	TRBJ1-3	-	TRBV5-5	CASSLLDITSGNTIYF	TGTGCCAGCAGCTTATTGGACATTACCTCTGGAAACACCATATATTTT
-	TRBJ1-6	TRBD1	TRBV7-6	CASSGTGGSYNSPLHF	TGTGCCAGCAGCGGGACAGGGGGGTCCTATAATTCACCCCTCCACTTT
-	TRBJ2-1	-	TRBV5-1	CASSFGGEQFF	TGCGCCAGCAGCTTTGGAGGGGAGCAGTTCTTC
once	TRBJ2-1	TRBD1	TRBV6-1	CASSEQGASYNEQFF	TGTGCCAGCAGTGAACAGGGGGCTTCCTACAATGAGCAGTTCTTC
-	TRBJ2-7	-	TRBV13	CASSAPQGLETEQYF	TGTGCCAGCAGCGCGCCCCAGGGGTTGGAGACAGAGCAGTACTTC
-	TRBJ2-1	TRBD2	TRBV6-4	CASSKVAGEVSNEQFF	TGTGCCAGCAGCAAGGTAGCGGGAGAGGTGAGCAATGAGCAGTTCTTC
-	TRBJ1-2	TRBD1	TRBV27	CASGEDRDYGYTF	TGTGCCAGCGGGGAGGACAGGGACTATGGCTACACCTTC
-	TRBJ1-2	-	TRBV25-1	CASSEYGEGDGYTF	TGTGCCAGCAGTGAATATGGGGAGGGGGACGGCTACACCTTC
-	TRBJ1-1	-	TRBV6-5	CASSSRTNTEAFF	TGTGCCAGCAGTTCACGGACAAACACTGAAGCTTTCTTT
-	TRBJ2-7	-	TRBV27	CASSWGGPSYEQYF	TGTGCCAGCAGTTGGGGAGGCCCCTCCTACGAGCAGTACTTC
-	TRBJ2-2	-	TRBV27	CASSLGGGLGELFF	TGTGCCAGCAGTTTAGGGGGGGGCCTTGGGGAGCTGTTTTTT
-	TRBJ1-4	-	TRBV4-3	CASSQDKGWEKLFF	TGCGCCAGCAGCCAAGATAAGGGGTGGGAAAAACTGTTTTTT
-	TRBJ1-2	-	TRBV29-1	CSVTEDGLSNYGYTF	TGCAGCGTGACGGAGGACGGTCTATCTAACTATGGCTACACCTTC
-	TRBJ2-7	TRBD2	TRBV13	CASSLVGTSGRTEQYF	TGTGCCAGCAGCTTAGTGGGGACTAGCGGGAGAACCGAGCAGTACTTC
few	TRBJ1-2	TRBD1	TRBV7-9	CASSNSTGGYGYTF	TGTGCCAGCAGCAACTCTACAGGGGGCTATGGCTACACCTTC
-	TRBJ2-5	-	TRBV10-2	CASSESTGLRGTQYF	TGCGCCAGCAGTGAGTCTACAGGGCTCAGAGGGACCCAGTACTTC
-	TRBJ2-1	TRBD2	TRBV7-8	CASSPGLAGHTYNEQFF	TGTGCCAGCAGCCCGGGACTAGCGGGCCACACCTACAATGAGCAGTTCTTC
-	TRBJ2-6	-	TRBV7-2	CASSSTGAGANVLTF	TGTGCCAGCAGCTCCACGGGGGCTGGGGCCAACGTCCTGACTTTC
-	TRBJ1-1	TRBD1	TRBV6-5	CASSIQGAGTEAFF	TGTGCCAGCAGTATTCAGGGGGCTGGCACTGAAGCTTTCTTT
-	TRBJ1-1	-	TRBV7-8	CASSWGEAADTEAFF	TGTGCCAGCAGCTGGGGTGAAGCAGCGGACACTGAAGCTTTCTTT
-	TRBJ2-1	TRBD1	TRBV9	CASSETGNYNEQFF	TGTGCCAGCAGCGAGACAGGGAACTACAATGAGCAGTTCTTC
-	TRBJ1-2	-	TRBV6-5	CASRPFLETNYGYTF	TGTGCCAGCAGACCATTTCTAGAAACTAACTATGGCTACACCTTC
medium-sized	TRBJ1-2	TRBD1	TRBV30	CAWGGQGGYGYTF	TGTGCCTGGGGCGGACAGGGGGGCTATGGCTACACCTTC
-	TRBJ1-2	-	TRBV5-1	CASSWRKLDSNYYGYTF	TGCGCCAGCAGCTGGAGGAAACTGGACAGTAACTACTATGGCTACACCTTC
-	TRBJ2-5	-	TRBV19	CASSSRTVQETQYF	TGTGCCAGTAGTTCTAGGACAGTCCAAGAGACCCAGTACTTC
-	TRBJ2-2	TRBD1	TRBV6-1	CASTRTGETGELFF	TGTGCCAGCACCCGGACAGGGGAGACCGGGGAGCTGTTTTTT
-	TRBJ2-7	-	TRBV6-1	CASSEADSSYEQYF	TGTGCCAGCAGTGAAGCGGACAGCTCCTACGAGCAGTACTTC
few	TRBJ1-2	TRBD1	TRBV6-1	CASSPGQNYGYTF	TGTGCCAGCAGTCCGGGACAGAACTATGGCTACACCTTC
few	TRBJ2-7	-	TRBV5-1	CASTPTETYEQYF	TGCGCCAGCACCCCGACAGAGACCTACGAGCAGTACTTC
-	TRBJ1-6	TRBD1	TRBV19	CASRAGTDPSPLHF	TGTGCCAGTAGAGCCGGGACAGACCCATCACCCCTCCACTTT
-	TRBJ2-1	TRBD1	TRBV10-3	CAISDGGTGNTEQFF	TGTGCCATCAGTGACGGGGGGACAGGGAATACTGAGCAGTTCTTC
-	TRBJ2-7	TRBD1	TRBV7-9	CASSQRGGGYEQYF	TGTGCCAGCAGTCAGAGAGGGGGCGGGTACGAGCAGTACTTC
-	TRBJ2-7	-	TRBV28	CASSKQATSYEQYF	TGTGCCAGCAGTAAACAGGCTACGAGCTACGAGCAGTACTTC